This T cell receptor beta chain is from a study of Ad26.COV2.S vaccination and SARS-CoV-2 variants. Findings of the study overall: Analytic work on TCR breadth and depth might have understated the full extent of total T cell responses. Placebo and vaccine recipients had non-spike TCR breadth that was similar. People given the vaccine had a wider spike-specific TCR breadth than placebo recipients did.

Concerning this clone itself: The antigen is not known.

With V trimmed by 5 bases and J by 2 bases, 10 bases remained unmatched. CDR3 length: 16 residues. CDR1 and CDR2 from the germline V gene are SSHAT and FNYEAQ (reference sequence). As for treatment: 15 to 20 received Ad26.COV2.S at low or high dose, single or two shots; about 5 received placebo; per-sample allocation not given. Day 63 after the first injection of vaccine or placebo was the sampling time. Donation was by an adult aged 18-55 years who was in Boston. Only in-frame clones appear in the TCRdb table, and some are missing; sequencing was by immunoSEQ multiplex PCR. Counted here are fewer than 300,000 clones, over 75% occurring once; the ten biggest clones make up around 3.5%.

This chain links TRBV7-7 with TRBJ2-5; 8 positions match TRBD2. This TCR was sampled from a person aged 18 to 59 who received the Ad26.COV2.S COVID-19 vaccine or a placebo. The starting material was peripheral blood, obtained in a trial of Ad26.COV2.S vaccine versus placebo. CDR3 DNA sequence: TGTGCCAGCAGCCCCGGACTAGCCGATAGGCAAGAGACCCAGTACTTC. This encodes CASSPGLADRQETQYF.